The 8 T cell receptor beta chains in this list originate from one sample, sequenced in a study of read filtering for tumor transcriptome and immune sequencing (TCRdb year 2020). The listed sequencing device is Illumina HiSeq 4000. TCR libraries were built from roughly 400 ng RNA with the Immunoverse kit, using molecular barcoded adaptors covering alpha/delta and beta/gamma chains. TCRdb cleaned the public reads at Q25 with fastp, built clones with MiXCR and kept in-frame beta chains. Every distinct CDR3 protein forms one entry, paired with its most common genes and DNA. Counted in this sample were some 46,000 distinct CDR3 sequences; around 19% of them appeared once. The ten most abundant clones make up over 35% of the sample. Sequencing used a population of CD138-negative cells sorted from bone marrow. This specimen's cell subset or site label, interpreted: bone marrow mononuclear cells depleted of CD138+ plasma/myeloma cells by negative magnetic selection. Every receptor here comes from a donor aged 40 or older with multiple myeloma.

On this clonotype: A much larger clone is a single base away; this may be a read error. J is TRBJ1-1 and V is TRBV12-3 or TRBV12-4, with D uncertain. This CDR3 is built from 11 residues. The CDR3 sequence is CASSPNTEPFF. The CDR3 DNA is TGTGCCAGCAGTCCGAACACTGAACCTTTCTTT.

Turning to this clonotype: At one end the junction does not follow the germline gene, possibly because of a read error. This chain connects TRBV11-3 to TRBJ2-7; D is perhaps TRBD2 (5 bases). CDR1 is SGHNT and CDR2 is YENEEA in the germline V gene. This CDR3 has 16 residues. CDR3: CASSTAEGARFDEQYF. CDR3 DNA: TGTGCCAGCAGTACAGCTGAGGGAGCCCGGTTCGACGAGCAATACTTC. Full variable domain (rest looked up from reference TRBV11-3 and TRBJ2-7): EAGVVQSPRYKIIEKKQPVAFWCNPISGHNTLYWYLQNLGQGPELLIRYENEEAVDDSQLPKDRFSAERLKGVDSTLKIQPAELGDSAVYLCASSTAEGARFDEQYFGPGTRLTVT.

This clonotype was observed a few times. The chain is built from TRBV24-1 and TRBJ2-2, with TRBD1 matching 9 bases. Looked up from germline, CDR1 is KGHDR and CDR2 is SFDVKD. V lost 9 bases to trimming and J lost 1 base; unmatched junction nucleotides: 5. The CDR3 spans 15 residues. CDR3 coding DNA: TGTGCCACCGGTCAGGGACAGGGGAACACCGGGGAGCTGTTTTTT. Translation gives CATGQGQGNTGELFF.

This clonotype came up many times. V usage is TRBV10-3 and J usage is TRBJ2-7, with 9 bases aligning to TRBD1. Germline assignment: CDR1 ENHRY and CDR2 SYGVKD. The CDR3 spans 16 residues. Unmatched junction bases numbered 11, after V lost 3 bases and J lost 5 bases. For the CDR3, the DNA is TGTGCCATCAGTGACCCTCCGGGACAGGGATTTGACGAGCAGTACTTC. Protein: CAISDPPGQGFDEQYF.

The chain employs TRBV2 and TRBJ2-7; weak D call: TRBD2 (6 bases). This CDR3 spans 13 amino acids. V gave up 6 bases and J gave up 10 bases, with 19 bases separating them. The V gene's germline CDR1 is SNHLY and CDR2 FYNNEI. In nucleotides, the CDR3 is TGTGCCAGCAGCGGTAGCGGCTCCGTCTACCAGTACTTC. Encoded protein: CASSGSGSVYQYF. Full variable domain (outside the CDR3, taken from reference TRBV2 and TRBJ2-7): EPEVTQTPSHQVTQMGQEVILRCVPISNHLYFYWYRQILGQKVEFLVSFYNNEISEKSEIFDDQFSVERPDGSNFTLKIRSTKLEDSAMYFCASSGSGSVYQYFGPGTRLTVT.

The table lists this clonotype with many counts. The V call is TRBV2, the J call TRBJ2-1, with D uncertain. Looked up from germline, CDR1 is SNHLY and CDR2 is FYNNEI. Deletions cut 7 bases from V and 8 bases from J, with 12 bases between. The CDR3 consists of 12 residues. CDR3 amino acids: CASTPSNYEQFF. CDR3 bases: TGTGCCAGCACCCCCAGTAACTATGAGCAGTTCTTC.

V usage is TRBV6-6 and J usage is TRBJ2-3; TRBD2 agrees at 7 bases. Unmatched junction bases numbered 10, after V lost 2 bases and J lost 5 bases. The CDR3 has 16 residues. Per the germline V gene, CDR1 is MNHNY and CDR2 is SVGAGI (reference sequence). In DNA, the CDR3 is TGTGCCAGCAGTTACGCTAGGACTAGTGAGGGAGATACGCAGTATTTT. It is translated as CASSYARTSEGDTQYF.

With respect to this clonotype: A far larger clone lies a single base away; this is likely a read error. The chain combines TRBV3-2 with TRBJ2-2; TRBD2, as called in the table, went unchecked against the DNA. TRBV3-2 is assigned pseudogene status. There are 18 residues in the CDR3. CDR3 region: CASSQDVEAGGWTGELFF. CDR3 nucleotide sequence: TGTGCCAGCAGCCAAGATGTAGAAGCGGGAGGATGGACCGGGGAGCTGTTTTTT.